The 23 T cell receptor beta chains presented below share a single source sample, sequenced in a study of shared T cell receptors in the human thymus. TCRdb's table, derived via immunoSEQ multiplex PCR, lists solely in-frame clones and lacks some. The sample lists hundreds of thousands of clones, around 87% occurring once. The data also belong to a second study, concerning human thymus T cells.

Material: thymocytes. These receptors were collected from a boy younger than two with a congenital heart defect.

This clone has only a few counts. This chain uses TRBV7-8 with TRBJ1-4, with TRBD1 identical over 7 bases. Unmatched junction bases numbered 9, after V lost 6 bases and J lost 8 bases. This CDR3 contains 14 residues. CDR1 and CDR2 (germline): SGHVS, FQNEAQ. The CDR3 sequence is CASSPAGGEEKLFF. The CDR3 DNA is TGTGCCAGCAGTCCCGCAGGGGGAGAAGAAAAACTGTTTTTT.

The rearrangement uses TRBV12-5 and TRBJ1-2; 7 nucleotides match TRBD1. Trimming cost V 6 bases and J 4 bases; bases outside gene matches: 23. CDR3 length: 19 residues. The germline V gene encodes CDR1 LGHNT and CDR2 FRNRAP. CDR3 nucleotides: TGTGCTAGTGGCTCCCTCTCCCCGGACTCTAGACAGGGCCCCTATGGCTACACCTTC. As protein: CASGSLSPDSRQGPYGYTF.

The rearrangement joins TRBV7-6 to TRBJ2-2, with D possibly TRBD2 on 5 matching bases. Between the trimmed V and J ends, which lost 0 bases and 4 bases, there was a span of 15 bases. Germline assignment: CDR1 SGHVS and CDR2 FNYEAQ. CDR3 length: 17 residues. CDR3: CASSLAPPAESTGELFF. The DNA of the CDR3 is TGTGCCAGCAGCTTAGCCCCACCAGCGGAGTCCACCGGGGAGCTGTTTTTT.

Only one count was recorded for this clone. The rearrangement joins TRBV18 to TRBJ2-2, with TRBD1 matching 11 bases. Germline-derived CDR1 and CDR2 are KGHSH and LQKENI. Trimming cost V 2 bases and J 0 bases; bases outside gene matches: 11. The CDR3 sequence is 20 residues long. DNA of the CDR3: TGTGCCAGCTCACCAGCCGCGGGACAGGGGGACCCAGCGAACACCGGGGAGCTGTTTTTT. Translated, it gives CASSPAAGQGDPANTGELFF. The variable domain in full, with the rest retrieved from reference TRBV18 and TRBJ2-2, is NAGVMQNPRHLVRRRGQEARLRCSPMKGHSHVYWYRQLPEEGLKFMVYLQKENIIDESGMPKERFSAEFPKEGPSILRIQQVVRGDSAAYFCASSPAAGQGDPANTGELFFGEGSRLTVL.

Comments on this clone: This specimen includes other DNA sequences encoding the same CDR3. V gene TRBV25-1 combines with J gene TRBJ2-7; D gene unclear. The CDR3 spans 17 residues. Per germline, CDR1 MGHDK and CDR2 SYGVNS. Deletions cut 4 bases from V and 3 bases from J, with 22 bases between. The CDR3 is CASSGSVGGPPLYEQYF. CDR3 sequence (DNA): TGTGCCAGCAGTGGGTCGGTTGGCGGCCCCCCCCTCTACGAGCAGTACTTC.

The chain combines TRBV7-9 with TRBJ2-7, with 12 bases fitting TRBD2. CDR1 is SEHNR and CDR2 is FQNEAQ in the germline V gene (reference sequence). The ends lost 2 bases at V and 3 bases at J; junction bases unmatched: 5. The CDR3 is 16 amino acids. CDR3 DNA sequence: TGTGCCAGCAGCTTACCCCCTAGCGGGAGGGTCTACGAGCAGTACTTC. Translation gives CASSLPPSGRVYEQYF.

The V gene is TRBV4-3, the J gene TRBJ1-4, with D perhaps TRBD1 (6 bases). There are 13 residues in the CDR3. Trimming removed 4 bases at V and 8 bases at J, with 11 bases between. Germline lookup yields CDR1 LGHNA and CDR2 YSLEER. This chain's CDR3 is CASSPRDTEKLFF. Written as DNA, the CDR3 is TGCGCCAGCAGCCCCCGGGACACAGAAAAACTGTTTTTT.

Here the CDR3 reads CASSLVRAEWAGYF. The CDR3 DNA reads TGTGCCAGCAGCTTAGTTAGGGCAGAGTGGGCGGGGTACTTC. The chain is built from TRBV7-9 and TRBJ2-7; D might be TRBD2 (5 bases). The CDR3 contains 14 residues. Trimming removed 1 base at V and 12 bases at J, with 19 bases between. Germline lookup yields CDR1 SEHNR and CDR2 FQNEAQ (reference sequence).

This chain links TRBV18 with TRBJ1-2, with 7 bases aligning to TRBD1. This CDR3 region has 14 residues. Germline-derived CDR1 and CDR2 are KGHSH and LQKENI. V dropped 3 bases and J dropped 6; count of bases not matched to a gene: 7. The CDR3 protein is CASSPWDSWDGYTF. In DNA form, the CDR3 reads TGTGCCAGCTCACCCTGGGACAGTTGGGATGGCTACACCTTC.

The J gene is TRBJ2-4, the V gene TRBV5-8, with 9 bases fitting TRBD1. The CDR3 totals 16 residues. Germline CDR1 reads SGHTS; CDR2 reads YDEGEE. V lost 4 bases, J lost 1 base, and 6 bases stayed unmatched. CDR3 region: CASSPRTGEAKNIQYF. The DNA of the CDR3 is TGTGCCAGCAGCCCAAGGACAGGGGAGGCCAAAAACATTCAGTACTTC.

V usage is TRBV7-9 and J usage is TRBJ2-1; a weak D match, TRBD2 (5 bases). CDR3 length equals 15 residues. V was pared by 5 bases and J by 6 bases, with 17 bases between. CDR1 and CDR2 (germline): SEHNR, FQNEAQ (reference sequence). CDR3 sequence reads: CASSPTRAQINEQFF. Here the CDR3 DNA reads TGTGCCAGCAGCCCCACGAGGGCCCAGATCAATGAGCAGTTCTTC.

The chain employs TRBV5-6 and TRBJ2-5; TRBD1 aligns across 7 bases. Germline V gene sequence: CDR1 SGHDT, CDR2 YYEEEE. With 3 bases clipped from V and 3 bases from J, the junction kept 11 bases outside the gene matches. The length of the CDR3 is 16 residues. Here the CDR3 reads CASSSGQAGVEETQYF. The CDR3 DNA is TGTGCCAGCAGCTCTGGACAGGCTGGGGTGGAAGAGACCCAGTACTTC.

This clone was picked up one time. The V gene is TRBV25-1, the J gene TRBJ2-3; 8 nucleotides match TRBD2. There are 16 residues in the CDR3. Looked up from germline, CDR1 is MGHDK and CDR2 is SYGVNS. Trimming took 2 bases from V and 1 from J; bases not matched to a gene: 5. The CDR3: CASSEIGRGGTDTQYF. CDR3 DNA sequence: TGTGCCAGCAGTGAAATCGGGAGGGGGGGCACAGATACGCAGTATTTT.

The chain is built from TRBV4-2 and TRBJ1-2, with D possibly being TRBD1 (5 bases). With 1 base removed from V and 5 bases from J, the gap between germline ends came to 23 bases. The CDR3 is 18 amino acids. Germline V gene data show CDR1 as LGHNA and CDR2 as YNFKEQ. CDR3 nucleotides: TGTGCCAGCAGCCAAGGCCCCCAGCCGGAAGGGGTTTTTTATGGCTACACCTTC. Residues: CASSQGPQPEGVFYGYTF.

A few counts support this clone. The rearrangement links TRBV4-3 to TRBJ2-5; TRBD1 matches 7 bases. The length of the CDR3 is 16 residues. The germline gives CDR1 LGHNA, CDR2 YSLEER. Trimming removed 1 base from V and 2 bases from J; junction bases left unmatched: 7. In DNA form, the CDR3 reads TGCGCCAGCAGCCAAGGTAACAGGGGAAGTCAAGAGACCCAGTACTTC. Translation: CASSQGNRGSQETQYF.

V and J are TRBV10-3 and TRBJ1-2, with D possibly being TRBD1 (5 bases). The CDR3 consists of 13 residues. V was clipped by 6 bases and J by 4 bases, with 12 bases between them. Germline CDR1 is ENHRY and CDR2 is SYGVKD. CDR3 in DNA: TGTGCCATCAGGGGGGAGGGTAGCTATGGCTACACCTTC. Translated: CAIRGEGSYGYTF.

This sequence joins TRBV7-2 and TRBJ2-7, with TRBD1 identical over 9 bases. Germline trimming cut 4 bases from V and 5 bases from J; bases unmatched to any gene: 9. The germline CDR1 and CDR2 sequences are SGHTA and FQGNSA. The CDR3 sequence is 15 residues long. CDR3 sequence: CASSSVGQGENEQYF. CDR3 DNA: TGTGCCAGCAGCTCAGTGGGACAGGGAGAGAACGAGCAGTACTTC. Supplemented by reference TRBV7-2 and TRBJ2-7, the full variable domain reads GAGVSQSPSNKVTEKGKDVELRCDPISGHTALYWYRQSLGQGLEFLIYFQGNSAPDKSGLPSDRFSAERTGGSVSTLTIQRTQQEDSAVYLCASSSVGQGENEQYFGPGTRLTVT.

This clone was seen once. The rearrangement links TRBV10-3 to TRBJ1-1, with 7 bases identical to TRBD1. CDR1 is ENHRY, CDR2 SYGVKD, per germline. Unmatched junction bases numbered 7, after V lost 2 bases and J lost 1 base. This CDR3 has 16 residues. CDR3 sequence reads: CAISERDRVQNTEAFF. The CDR3 DNA follows: TGTGCCATCAGTGAGAGGGACAGAGTACAGAACACTGAAGCTTTCTTT.

This clone was recorded once. The chain joins TRBV27 to TRBJ1-5; the match to TRBD1 covers 11 bases. The V gene end was trimmed by 6 bases and the J gene end by 0 bases; junction bases not matched to a gene: 4. Germline CDR1 is MNHEY and CDR2 is SMNVEV (reference sequence). The CDR3 runs 16 residues. CDR3 loop: CASSGTGGDSNQPQHF. In nucleotides, the CDR3 is TGTGCCAGCAGCGGGACAGGGGGGGATAGCAATCAGCCCCAGCATTTT.

The gene calls are TRBV7-6 and TRBJ2-7; a possible D gene is TRBD1 (6 bases). The CDR3 length is 15 residues. V dropped 1 base and J dropped 3 bases, with 13 bases sitting between them. CDR1 and CDR2 (germline): SGHVS, FNYEAQ. CDR3 nucleotides: TGTGCCAGCAGCTTAGATCGAGGCAGGGGCTACGAGCAGTACTTC. It yields the protein CASSLDRGRGYEQYF.

This rearrangement joins TRBV2 to TRBJ2-3; TRBD2 might be the D (7 bases). Trimming removed 4 bases from V and 7 bases from J, with 18 bases in between. The CDR3 contains 15 residues. Germline V lookup: CDR1 SNHLY, CDR2 FYNNEI. The CDR3: CASSAWRGRNHTQYF. In DNA, the CDR3 is TGTGCCAGCAGTGCCTGGCGGGGGCGGAATCATACGCAGTATTTT.

The rearrangement joins TRBV7-6 to TRBJ2-2, with 12 bases fitting TRBD2. The CDR3 spans 17 residues. In germline, CDR1 is SGHVS, CDR2 FNYEAQ. The trim removed 2 bases at V and 6 bases at J, leaving 7 bases unmatched. CDR3 in DNA: TGTGCCAGCAGCTTAAGTCTAGCGGGAGGGCCCTCCGGGGAGCTGTTTTTT. Its translation: CASSLSLAGGPSGELFF.

This clone has just one count. The J gene is TRBJ2-7, the V gene TRBV6-1; no firm D call. CDR3 size: 14 residues. V lost 4 bases to trimming and J lost 0 bases, with 10 bases between them. The germline CDR1 and CDR2 sequences are MNHNS and SASEGT. CDR3 sequence (DNA): TGTGCCAGCAGTGCCCGAGGAATCTCCTACGAGCAGTACTTC. Amino acids: CASSARGISYEQYF.